A single sample is the source of the 21 T cell receptor beta chains below, sequenced in a study of blood T cell repertoires in COVID-19. Some clones are missing from TCRdb's copy, which holds only in-frame ones; the method was immunoSEQ multiplex PCR. The data hold 140,000 to 150,000 clones, with around 84% observed a single time. Sequenced: peripheral blood. These receptors all stem from a human donor in a cohort sampled during active COVID-19.

The CDR3 protein is CASSGTEGNIQYF. The CDR3 region has the DNA TGTGCCAGCAGTGGGACTGAAGGGAACATTCAGTACTTC. The V call is TRBV3-1 (or the pseudogene TRBV3-2), the J call TRBJ2-4; D is possibly TRBD2 (6 bases). Trimming removed 6 bases at V and 7 bases at J, with 13 bases between. In germline, CDR1 is LGHDT, CDR2 YNNKEL (reference sequence). The CDR3 sequence is 13 residues long.

The chain recombines TRBV3-1 (or the pseudogene TRBV3-2) with TRBJ1-3; 9 positions agree with TRBD1. The J segment lost 4 bases and the V segment lost 4 bases, leaving 2 bases of the junction unmatched. Germline CDR1 is LGHDT and CDR2 is YNNKEL (reference sequence). This CDR3 contains 14 residues. The CDR3 reads CASSRTGGGNTIYF. CDR3 DNA: TGTGCCAGCAGCCGAACAGGGGGCGGAAACACCATATATTTT.

The chain is built from TRBV7-3 and TRBJ2-2, with 8 bases matching TRBD1. Germline assignment: CDR1 SGHTA and CDR2 FQGTGA. V lost 0 bases to trimming and J lost 6 bases; unmatched junction nucleotides: 15. There are 19 residues in the CDR3. For the CDR3, the DNA is TGTGCCAGCAGCTTAACGGCCAGGGGGCCGGAAATCCCTGCCGGGGAGCTGTTTTTT. Encoded protein: CASSLTARGPEIPAGELFF.

The V call is TRBV5-5, the J call TRBJ1-3, with D maybe TRBD1 (6 bases). Germline lookup yields CDR1 SGHKS and CDR2 YYEKEE (reference sequence). The V end lost 1 base, the J end lost 4 bases, and 9 bases lay between the germline ends. This CDR3 is built from 14 residues. CDR3 sequence: CASSLTGLGNTIYF. The CDR3 bases are TGTGCCAGCAGCTTGACAGGGCTCGGAAACACCATATATTTT.

This clone was counted a few times. The chain is built from TRBV1 and TRBJ2-7; the table's D call, TRBD2, has no DNA check behind it. TRBV1 is marked as a pseudogene. The CDR3 runs 17 residues. This CDR3 reads CTSSQELAGGLSYEQYF. CDR3 nucleotide sequence: TGCACCAGCAGCCAAGAACTAGCGGGGGGTCTGTCCTACGAGCAGTACTTC.

The V and J genes are TRBV6-4 and TRBJ2-1; 9 bases fit TRBD1. The CDR3 contains 15 residues. In germline, CDR1 is MRHNA, CDR2 SNTAGT. V was pared by 3 bases and J by 5 bases, with 5 bases of the junction left unmatched. This CDR3 reads CASSDTGGKDNEQFF. The CDR3 DNA follows: TGTGCCAGCAGTGATACAGGGGGCAAGGACAATGAGCAGTTCTTC.

In its sample, this clone was seen a few times. The rearrangement links TRBV28 to TRBJ1-6, with a weak D call TRBD1 (6 bases). V shed 3 bases and J shed 7 bases, with 7 bases lying between them. The germline V gene encodes CDR1 MDHEN and CDR2 SYDVKM. CDR3 size: 13 residues. DNA for the CDR3: TGTGCCAGCAGTTTGGACAGCAATTCACCCCTCCACTTT. Translating it yields CASSLDSNSPLHF.

Note on this clone: Other DNA sequences of this sample code for an identical CDR3. The CDR3 bases are TGTGCCAGCAGCTCCCCGGGGTCTGGGGCCAACGTCCTGACTTTC. This codes for CASSSPGSGANVLTF. The chain recombines TRBV7-2 with TRBJ2-6; TRBD2 is a possible D gene (5 bases). The CDR3 is 15 amino acids. The ends were cut back, 4 bases at V and 1 base at J, with 8 bases in the middle. CDR1 and CDR2 from the germline V gene are SGHTA and FQGNSA. The full variable domain, rest sourced from reference TRBV7-2 and TRBJ2-6, is GAGVSQSPSNKVTEKGKDVELRCDPISGHTALYWYRQSLGQGLEFLIYFQGNSAPDKSGLPSDRFSAERTGGSVSTLTIQRTQQEDSAVYLCASSSPGSGANVLTFGAGSRLTVL.

The chain combines TRBV11-3 with TRBJ2-7, with 8 bases identical to TRBD1. This CDR3 spans 18 amino acids. In germline, CDR1 is SGHNT, CDR2 YENEEA. With 1 base clipped from V and 2 bases from J, the junction kept 13 bases outside the gene matches. The CDR3 nucleotides read TGTGCCAGCAGCTTAGTATCCCAACTGACAGGGGAAGCCTACGAGCAGTACGTC. Translated: CASSLVSQLTGEAYEQYV.

The V gene is TRBV30, the J gene TRBJ2-5; D ambiguous. The V gene's germline CDR1 is GTSNPN and CDR2 SVGIG (reference sequence). V dropped 3 bases and J dropped 1 base, with 9 bases sitting between them. The CDR3 has 13 amino acids. CDR3 amino acids: CAWRTPGQETQYF. The CDR3, as DNA: TGTGCCTGGAGAACGCCAGGCCAAGAGACCCAGTACTTC.

This rearrangement joins TRBV5-1 to TRBJ2-3; the D gene is possibly TRBD2 (6 bases). The CDR3 is made up of 16 amino acids. The ends were cut back, 4 bases at V and 1 base at J, with 16 bases in the middle. Germline V lookup: CDR1 SGHRS, CDR2 YFSETQ. For the CDR3, the DNA is TGCGCCAGCAGCCACGGATCTAGCGAGCGCACAGATACGCAGTATTTT. Translation gives CASSHGSSERTDTQYF. Based on the CDR3 plus reference TRBV5-1 and TRBJ2-3, the full variable domain is KAGVTQTPRYLIKTRGQQVTLSCSPISGHRSVSWYQQTPGQGLQFLFEYFSETQRNKGNFPGRFSGRQFSNSRSEMNVSTLELGDSALYLCASSHGSSERTDTQYFGPGTRLTVL.

This rearrangement joins TRBV28 to TRBJ2-4; a weak D match, TRBD1 (6 bases). Looked up from germline, CDR1 is MDHEN and CDR2 is SYDVKM. Between the trimmed V and J ends, which lost 7 bases and 8 bases, there was a span of 12 bases. The CDR3 consists of 12 residues. CDR3 protein: CASTPRGDIQYF. CDR3 nucleotides: TGTGCCAGCACTCCCAGGGGAGACATTCAGTACTTC.

This clone showed up just a few times. The chain joins TRBV6-4 to TRBJ1-5; possible D gene TRBD1, 5 bases. There are 12 residues in the CDR3. V was clipped by 3 bases and J by 10 bases, with 10 bases between them. Germline values: CDR1 MRHNA, CDR2 SNTAGT. Here the CDR3 DNA reads TGTGCCAGCAGTGATAGACAGTTTCCCCAGCATTTT. Amino acid sequence: CASSDRQFPQHF.

The chain couples TRBV5-1 to TRBJ2-3; D not resolved. The germline V and J ends were trimmed by 3 bases and 3 bases, with 11 bases remaining between them. CDR1 is SGHRS and CDR2 is YFSETQ in the germline V gene. The length of the CDR3 is 14 residues. CDR3 in amino acids: CASSSTTGTDTQYF. The CDR3 DNA is TGCGCCAGCAGCTCCACTACCGGAACAGATACGCAGTATTTT.

The chain uses TRBV19 and TRBJ2-1, with 12 bases identical to TRBD2. Germline V gives CDR1 LNHDA, CDR2 SQIVND (reference sequence). This CDR3 comprises 16 residues. Germline trimming cut 3 bases from V and 9 bases from J; bases unmatched to any gene: 9. The CDR3: CASSMLASGGAGEQFF. CDR3 bases: TGTGCCAGTAGTATGCTGGCTAGCGGGGGGGCGGGTGAGCAGTTCTTC.

V is TRBV3-1 (or the pseudogene TRBV3-2) and J is TRBJ1-5; no reliable D call. Trimming removed 8 bases at V and 0 bases at J, with 8 bases between. This CDR3 spans 13 amino acids. The germline gives CDR1 LGHDT, CDR2 YNNKEL (reference sequence). In DNA form, the CDR3 reads TGTGCCAGCGCGGATGATAGCAATCAGCCCCAGCATTTT. Protein product: CASADDSNQPQHF.

This chain connects TRBV20-1 to TRBJ2-7, with D perhaps TRBD1 (6 bases). Germline lookup yields CDR1 DFQATT and CDR2 SNEGSKA (reference sequence). Trimming pared 3 bases from V and 2 bases from J, leaving 11 bases between. The CDR3 covers 13 residues. Here the CDR3 DNA reads TGCAGTGCTAGTCTTGGACAGCCCTACGAGCAGTACGTC. Translated: CSASLGQPYEQYV.

This clone was counted a single time. The chain recombines TRBV7-2 with TRBJ1-6; D not resolved. The CDR3 has 15 amino acids. Germline V gene sequence: CDR1 SGHTA, CDR2 FQGNSA. V was pared by 4 bases and J by 8 bases, with 15 bases between. The CDR3 region has the DNA TGTGCCAGCAGCTCCGGTAGGACGGGAGATTCACCCCTCCACTTT. Its protein product is CASSSGRTGDSPLHF.

The V and J genes are TRBV2 and TRBJ1-4, with unresolved D. The V end lost 4 bases, the J end lost 11 bases, and 17 bases lay between the germline ends. CDR3 length: 14 amino acids. Germline values: CDR1 SNHLY, CDR2 FYNNEI. The CDR3 bases are TGTGCCAGCAGTGCGGCCACGACCCAGGTGAAACTGTTTTTT. Residues: CASSAATTQVKLFF.

This rearrangement joins TRBV6-5 to TRBJ2-1; D is possibly TRBD2 (6 bases). Looked up from germline, CDR1 is MNHEY and CDR2 is SVGAGI. The CDR3 loop spans 14 amino acids. Trimming left V 6 bases short and J 5 bases short, with 14 bases between. The CDR3 spells CASRLAGGDNEQFF. The CDR3 nucleotides read TGTGCCAGCAGACTAGCCGGAGGCGACAATGAGCAGTTCTTC.

This chain links TRBV13 with TRBJ1-1; TRBD1 might be the D (6 bases). V lost 5 bases to trimming and J lost 7 bases, with 14 bases between them. This CDR3 contains 13 residues. CDR1 and CDR2 (germline): PRHDT, FYEKMQ (reference sequence). The CDR3 loop reads CASSPTGSVEAFF. CDR3 nucleotides: TGTGCCAGCAGCCCGACAGGCTCCGTTGAAGCTTTCTTT.